These T cell receptor beta chains were read from a single sample in a study of CD8 T cells in ankylosing spondylitis. TCRdb independently ran MiXCR on the 5' RACE reads; one entry per CDR3 protein. The sample includes some 840,000 distinct CDR3 sequences, 12% of them seen just once. The sample consisted of blood, either unsorted or a sorted T cell fraction (not recorded which). The receptors stem from a male donor with ankylosing spondylitis. Both conserved end residues are part of each CDR3. Size is omitted from some rows. Given values are once, few, many or a class for expanded clones.

v_call: TRBV28
j_call: TRBJ2-7
clone_size: few
cdr3_aa: CASSPGGKIYEQYF

v_call: TRBV5-1
j_call: TRBJ2-5
clone_size: few
cdr3_aa: CASSPTWETQYF

v_call: TRBV14
j_call: TRBJ2-7
clone_size: .
cdr3_aa: CASSQWTSGRTSYEQYF

v_call: TRBV5-1
j_call: TRBJ1-1
clone_size: .
cdr3_aa: CASSPDRAYTEAFF

v_call: TRBV6-5
j_call: TRBJ1-1
clone_size: .
cdr3_aa: CASRYGLNTEAFF

v_call: TRBV5-1
j_call: TRBJ2-7
clone_size: .
cdr3_aa: CASSRSGLGYEQYF

v_call: TRBV20-1
j_call: TRBJ1-1
clone_size: many
cdr3_aa: CSASSSPIDRLLWASEAFF

v_call: TRBV5-1
j_call: TRBJ2-1
clone_size: few
cdr3_aa: CASSLTGTSGNEQFF

v_call: TRBV5-1
j_call: TRBJ1-1
clone_size: .
cdr3_aa: CASSLVGQGTEAFF

v_call: TRBV7-2
j_call: TRBJ2-2
clone_size: once
cdr3_aa: CASSLTSGMPLAGELFF

v_call: TRBV18
j_call: TRBJ1-4
clone_size: .
cdr3_aa: CASSPGTPPLGELFF

v_call: TRBV28
j_call: TRBJ2-7
clone_size: .
cdr3_aa: CASSSPSFEQYF

v_call: TRBV6-1
j_call: TRBJ2-7
clone_size: .
cdr3_aa: CASRPGGATYEQYF

v_call: TRBV4-3
j_call: TRBJ1-2
clone_size: .
cdr3_aa: CASSQVWTEIYGYTF

v_call: TRBV7-2
j_call: TRBJ2-2
clone_size: few
cdr3_aa: CASSPQGRGELFF

v_call: TRBV20-1
j_call: TRBJ2-7
clone_size: .
cdr3_aa: CSARGTGDPYEQYF

v_call: TRBV7-8
j_call: TRBJ2-7
clone_size: .
cdr3_aa: CASSLGSSGRYEQYF

v_call: TRBV28
j_call: TRBJ1-2
clone_size: few
cdr3_aa: CASSLPALRSTF

v_call: TRBV6-2/TRBV6-3
j_call: TRBJ1-1
clone_size: .
cdr3_aa: CASSQLIEAFF

v_call: TRBV5-1
j_call: TRBJ2-7
clone_size: .
cdr3_aa: CASSLSPVPSYEQYF

v_call: TRBV5-1
j_call: TRBJ2-3
clone_size: .
cdr3_aa: CASSLQRGAFSTDTQYF

v_call: TRBV6-5
j_call: TRBJ1-1
clone_size: few
cdr3_aa: CASSYVDRGTEAFF

v_call: TRBV19
j_call: TRBJ2-7
clone_size: .
cdr3_aa: CASGTGQDREQYF

v_call: TRBV28
j_call: TRBJ2-4
clone_size: .
cdr3_aa: CASLELSGIKNIQYF

v_call: TRBV4-3
j_call: TRBJ1-2
clone_size: few
cdr3_aa: CASSQPTTGQGYTF

v_call: TRBV7-3
j_call: TRBJ2-2
clone_size: .
cdr3_aa: CASSLSQAGVTGELFF

v_call: TRBV12-3/TRBV12-4
j_call: TRBJ2-1
clone_size: few
cdr3_aa: CASSLTMTSSNEQFF

v_call: TRBV6-2/TRBV6-3
j_call: TRBJ2-7
clone_size: few
cdr3_aa: CASSYGRERASYEQYF

v_call: TRBV20-1
j_call: TRBJ1-5
clone_size: many
cdr3_aa: CSATQGLSNQPQHF

v_call: TRBV9
j_call: TRBJ2-2
clone_size: .
cdr3_aa: CASSEGPGGTGELFF

v_call: TRBV18
j_call: TRBJ2-7
clone_size: few
cdr3_aa: CASSPPSADEQYF

v_call: TRBV5-1
j_call: TRBJ2-1
clone_size: .
cdr3_aa: CASSRRGVLQGIDEQFF